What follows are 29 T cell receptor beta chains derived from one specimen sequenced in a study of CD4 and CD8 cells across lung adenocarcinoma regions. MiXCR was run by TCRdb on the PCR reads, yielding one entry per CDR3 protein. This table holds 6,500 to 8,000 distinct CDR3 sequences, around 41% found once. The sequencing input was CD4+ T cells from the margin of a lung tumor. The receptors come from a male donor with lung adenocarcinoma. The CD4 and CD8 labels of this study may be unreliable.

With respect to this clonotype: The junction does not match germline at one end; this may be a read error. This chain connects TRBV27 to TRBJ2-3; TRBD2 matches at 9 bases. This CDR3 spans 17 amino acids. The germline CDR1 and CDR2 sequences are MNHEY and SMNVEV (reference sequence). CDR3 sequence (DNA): TGTGCCAGCAGATCCGTAGGACTAGCGCGGGCCACAGACATGCAGTATTTC. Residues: CASRSVGLARATDMQYF.

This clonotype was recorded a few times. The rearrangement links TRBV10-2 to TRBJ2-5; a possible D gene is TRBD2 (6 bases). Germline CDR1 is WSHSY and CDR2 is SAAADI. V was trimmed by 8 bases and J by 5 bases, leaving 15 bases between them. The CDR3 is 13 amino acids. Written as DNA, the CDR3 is TGCGCCAGCGCGGGACGGGAGAGGGAGACCCAGTACTTC. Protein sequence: CASAGRERETQYF.

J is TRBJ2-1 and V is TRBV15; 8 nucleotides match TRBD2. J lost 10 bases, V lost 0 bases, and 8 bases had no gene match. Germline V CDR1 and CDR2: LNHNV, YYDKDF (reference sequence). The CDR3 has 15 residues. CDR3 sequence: CATSRDPPLAAEQFF. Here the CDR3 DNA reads TGTGCCACCAGCAGAGATCCACCACTAGCGGCCGAGCAGTTCTTC.

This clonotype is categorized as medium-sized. CDR3 sequence reads: CASSRTSGPYNEQFF. The CDR3 nucleotides are TGCGCCAGCAGTAGGACTAGCGGGCCCTACAATGAGCAGTTCTTC. The chain employs TRBV10-1 and TRBJ2-1; 11 nucleotides align to TRBD2. Germline V gene sequence: CDR1 WNHNN, CDR2 SYGVQD (reference sequence). CDR3 size: 15 residues. V gave up 5 bases and J gave up 2 bases; unmatched junction bases: 2.

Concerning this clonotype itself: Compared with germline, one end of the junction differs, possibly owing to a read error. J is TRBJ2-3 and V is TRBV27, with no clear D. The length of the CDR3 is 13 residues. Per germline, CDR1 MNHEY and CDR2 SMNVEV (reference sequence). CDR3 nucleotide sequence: TGTGCCAGCAGATCTGACGCCACAAATACGCAGTATTTT. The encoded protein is CASRSDATNTQYF.

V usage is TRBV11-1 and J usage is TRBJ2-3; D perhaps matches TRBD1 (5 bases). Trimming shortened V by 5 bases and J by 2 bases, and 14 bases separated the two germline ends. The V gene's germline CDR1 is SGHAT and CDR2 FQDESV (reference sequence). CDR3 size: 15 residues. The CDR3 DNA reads TGTGCCAGCAGCGCGGACACGTATGACACAGATACGCAGTATTTT. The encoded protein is CASSADTYDTDTQYF. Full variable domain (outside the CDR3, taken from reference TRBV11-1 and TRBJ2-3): EAEVAQSPRYKITEKSQAVAFWCDPISGHATLYWYRQILGQGPELLVQFQDESVVDDSQLPKDRFSAERLKGVDSTLKIQPAELGDSAMYLCASSADTYDTDTQYFGPGTRLTVL.

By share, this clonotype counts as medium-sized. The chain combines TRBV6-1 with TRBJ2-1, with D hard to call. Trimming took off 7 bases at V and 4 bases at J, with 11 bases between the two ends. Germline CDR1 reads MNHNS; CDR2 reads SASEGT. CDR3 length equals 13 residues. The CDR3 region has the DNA TGTGCCAGCAAGGCCGGGCTATACAATGAGCAGTTCTTC. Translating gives CASKAGLYNEQFF.

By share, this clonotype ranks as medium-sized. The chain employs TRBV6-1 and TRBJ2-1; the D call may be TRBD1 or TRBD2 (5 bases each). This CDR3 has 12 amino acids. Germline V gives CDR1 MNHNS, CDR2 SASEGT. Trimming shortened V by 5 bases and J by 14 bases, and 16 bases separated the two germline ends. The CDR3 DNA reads TGTGCCAGCAGTCCTCGGGACGCCCAGGAGTTCTTC. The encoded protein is CASSPRDAQEFF.

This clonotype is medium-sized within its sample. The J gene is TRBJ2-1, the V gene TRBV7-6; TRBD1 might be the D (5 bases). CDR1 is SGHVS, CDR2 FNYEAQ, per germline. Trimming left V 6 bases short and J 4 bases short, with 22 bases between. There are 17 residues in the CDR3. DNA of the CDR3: TGTGCCAGCAGTTTATCTCTCAGGCAGGGTGTGTACAATGAGCAGTTCTTC. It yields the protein CASSLSLRQGVYNEQFF.

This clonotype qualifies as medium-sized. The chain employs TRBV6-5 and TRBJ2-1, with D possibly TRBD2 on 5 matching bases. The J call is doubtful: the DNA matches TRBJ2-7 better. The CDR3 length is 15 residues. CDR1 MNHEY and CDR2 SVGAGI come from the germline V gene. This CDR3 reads CASSYSRVDSYEQYF. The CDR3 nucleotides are TGTGCCAGCAGTTACTCGAGGGTGGACTCCTACGAGCAGTACTTC.

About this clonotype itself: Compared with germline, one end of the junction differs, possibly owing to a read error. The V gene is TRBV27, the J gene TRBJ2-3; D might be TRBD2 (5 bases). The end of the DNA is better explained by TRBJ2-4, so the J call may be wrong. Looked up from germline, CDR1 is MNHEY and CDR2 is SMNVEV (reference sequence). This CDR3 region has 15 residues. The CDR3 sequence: CASDPGVGVRNTQYF. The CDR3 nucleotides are TGTGCCAGCGACCCGGGCGTGGGAGTCAGGAACACTCAGTACTTC.

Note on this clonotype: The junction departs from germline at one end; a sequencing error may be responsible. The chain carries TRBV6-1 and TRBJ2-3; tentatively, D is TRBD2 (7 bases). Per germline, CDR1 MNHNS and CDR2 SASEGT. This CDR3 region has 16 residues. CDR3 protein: CASREGGGRGKDTQYF. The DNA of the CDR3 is TGTGCCAGCAGGGAAGGGGGGGGCAGGGGCAAAGATACCCAGTACTTT.

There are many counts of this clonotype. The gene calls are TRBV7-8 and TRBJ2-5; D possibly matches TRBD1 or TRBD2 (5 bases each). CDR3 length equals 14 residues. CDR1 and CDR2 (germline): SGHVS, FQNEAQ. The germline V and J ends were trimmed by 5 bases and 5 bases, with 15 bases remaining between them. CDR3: CASSVPGPLETQYF. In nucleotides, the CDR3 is TGTGCCAGCAGCGTACCGGGACCTCTGGAGACCCAGTACTTC. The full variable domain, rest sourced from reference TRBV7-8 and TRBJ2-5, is GAGVSQSPRYKVAKRGQDVALRCDPISGHVSLFWYQQALGQGPEFLTYFQNEAQLDKSGLPSDRFFAERPEGSVSTLKIQRTQQEDSAVYLCASSVPGPLETQYFGPGTRLLVL.

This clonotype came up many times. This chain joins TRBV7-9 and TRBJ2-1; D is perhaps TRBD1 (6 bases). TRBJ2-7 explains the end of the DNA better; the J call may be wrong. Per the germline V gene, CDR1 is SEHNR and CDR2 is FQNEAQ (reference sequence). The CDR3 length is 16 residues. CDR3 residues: CASSLGAAGAVYEQYF. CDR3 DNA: TGTGCCAGCAGCTTAGGGGCCGCAGGGGCTGTCTACGAGCAGTACTTC.

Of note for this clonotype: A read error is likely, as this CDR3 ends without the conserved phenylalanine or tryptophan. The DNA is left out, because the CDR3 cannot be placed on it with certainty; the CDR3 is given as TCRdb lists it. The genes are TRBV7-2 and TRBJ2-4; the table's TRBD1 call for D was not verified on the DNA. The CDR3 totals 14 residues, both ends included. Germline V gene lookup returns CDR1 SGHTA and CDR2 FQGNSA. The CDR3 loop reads CASSWAGATTSQLL.

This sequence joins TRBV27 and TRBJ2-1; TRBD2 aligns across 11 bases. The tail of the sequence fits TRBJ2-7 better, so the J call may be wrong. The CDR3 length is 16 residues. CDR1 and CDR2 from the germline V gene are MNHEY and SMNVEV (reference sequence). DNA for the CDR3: TGTGCCAGCAGACCGGGACTAGCGGAGTCCTACAATGAGCAGTACTTC. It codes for CASRPGLAESYNEQYF.

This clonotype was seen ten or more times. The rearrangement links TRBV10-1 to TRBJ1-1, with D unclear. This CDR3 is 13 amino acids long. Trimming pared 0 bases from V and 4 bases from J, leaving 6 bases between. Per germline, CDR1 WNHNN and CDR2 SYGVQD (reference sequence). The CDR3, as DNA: TGCGCCAGCAGTGAGTCCTATTCCACTGAAGCTTTCTTT. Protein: CASSESYSTEAFF.

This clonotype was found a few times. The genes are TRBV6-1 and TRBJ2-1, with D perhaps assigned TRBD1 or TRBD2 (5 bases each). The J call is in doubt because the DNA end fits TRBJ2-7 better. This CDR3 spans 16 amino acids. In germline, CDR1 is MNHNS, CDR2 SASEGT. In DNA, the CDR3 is TGTGCCAGCACACTTGACCGGGACGATAGCTCCTACGAGCAGTACTTC. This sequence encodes CASTLDRDDSSYEQYF.

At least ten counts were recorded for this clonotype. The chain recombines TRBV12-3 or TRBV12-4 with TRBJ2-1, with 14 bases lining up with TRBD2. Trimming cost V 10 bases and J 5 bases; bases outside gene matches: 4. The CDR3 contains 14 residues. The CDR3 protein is CATGLAGGNNEQFF. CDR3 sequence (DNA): TGTGCCACTGGACTAGCGGGGGGAAACAATGAGCAGTTCTTC.

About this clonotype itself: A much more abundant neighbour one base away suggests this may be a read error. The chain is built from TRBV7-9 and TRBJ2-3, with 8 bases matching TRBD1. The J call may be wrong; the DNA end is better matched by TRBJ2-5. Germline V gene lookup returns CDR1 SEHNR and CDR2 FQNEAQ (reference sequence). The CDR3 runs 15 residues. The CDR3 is CASSLARQGQGTQYF. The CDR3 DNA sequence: TGTGCCAGCAGCTTAGCGCGACAGGGGCAAGGGACCCAGTACTTC.

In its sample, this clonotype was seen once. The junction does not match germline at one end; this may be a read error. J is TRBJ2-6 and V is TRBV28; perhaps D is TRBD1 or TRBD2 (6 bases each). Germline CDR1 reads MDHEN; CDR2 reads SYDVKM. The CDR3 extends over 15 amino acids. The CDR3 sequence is CASSSYRAGSYVLYF. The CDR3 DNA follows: TGTGCCAGCAGTTCCTACAGGGCGGGGTCCTACGTCCTGTACTTC. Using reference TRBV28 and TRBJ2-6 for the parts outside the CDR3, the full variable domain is DVKVTQSSRYLVKRTGEKVFLECVQDMDHENMFWYRQDPGLGLRLIYFSYDVKMKEKGDIPEGYSVSREKKERFSLILESASTNQTSMYLCASSSYRAGSYVLYFGAGSRLTVL.

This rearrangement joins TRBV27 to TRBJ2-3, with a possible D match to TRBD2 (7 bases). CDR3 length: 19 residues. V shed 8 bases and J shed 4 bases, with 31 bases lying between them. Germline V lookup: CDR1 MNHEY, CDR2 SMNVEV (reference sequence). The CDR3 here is CASRPGGRAGSRGPDTQYF. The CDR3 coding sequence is TGTGCCAGCCGCCCTGGAGGGCGAGCGGGATCCAGGGGCCCAGATACGCAGTATTTT.

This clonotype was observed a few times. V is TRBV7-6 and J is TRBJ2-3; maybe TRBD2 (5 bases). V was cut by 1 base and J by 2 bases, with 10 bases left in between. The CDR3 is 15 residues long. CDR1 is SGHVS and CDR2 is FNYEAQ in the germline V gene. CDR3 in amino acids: CASSLGTFSTDTQYF. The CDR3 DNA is TGTGCCAGCAGCTTAGGGACTTTTTCCACAGATACGCAGTATTTT.

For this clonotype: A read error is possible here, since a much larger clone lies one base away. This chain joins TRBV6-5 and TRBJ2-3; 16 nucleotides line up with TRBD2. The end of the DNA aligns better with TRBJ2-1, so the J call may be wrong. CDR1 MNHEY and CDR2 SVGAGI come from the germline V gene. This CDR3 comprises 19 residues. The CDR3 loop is CTSSYQTGLAGGPGETQFF. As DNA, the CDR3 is TGTACCAGCAGTTACCAAACGGGACTAGCGGGAGGGCCTGGGGAGACCCAGTTCTTC.

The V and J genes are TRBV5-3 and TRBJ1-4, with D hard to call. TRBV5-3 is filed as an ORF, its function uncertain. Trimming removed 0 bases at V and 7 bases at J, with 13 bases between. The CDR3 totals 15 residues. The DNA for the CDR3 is TGTGCCAGAAGCTTGGAGAGGAGGGTACGTGAAAAACTGTTTTTT. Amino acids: CARSLERRVREKLFF.

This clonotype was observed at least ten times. CDR3 loop: CASKNSRRSYNEQFF. The DNA of the CDR3 is TGTGCCAGCAAGAACTCCCGCCGCTCCTACAATGAGCAGTTCTTC. The genes are TRBV6-5 and TRBJ2-1; D is uncertain. The CDR3 sequence is 15 residues long. Germline V gene lookup returns CDR1 MNHEY and CDR2 SVGAGI. Trimming left V 7 bases short and J 0 bases short, with 13 bases between.

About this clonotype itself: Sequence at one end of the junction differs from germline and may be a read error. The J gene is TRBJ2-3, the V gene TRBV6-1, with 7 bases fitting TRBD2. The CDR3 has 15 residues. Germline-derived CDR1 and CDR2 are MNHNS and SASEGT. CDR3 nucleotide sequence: TGTGCCAGCACGCTAGCGGCGCGTGGCACAGATACGCAGTATTTC. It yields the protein CASTLAARGTDTQYF.

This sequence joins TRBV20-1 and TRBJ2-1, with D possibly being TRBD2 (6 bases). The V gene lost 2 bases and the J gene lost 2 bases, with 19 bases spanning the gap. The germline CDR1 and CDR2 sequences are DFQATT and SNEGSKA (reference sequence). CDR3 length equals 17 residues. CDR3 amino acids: CSARSTTGGVTYNEQFF. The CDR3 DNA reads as TGCAGTGCTAGATCAACAACCGGAGGGGTGACCTACAATGAGCAGTTCTTC.

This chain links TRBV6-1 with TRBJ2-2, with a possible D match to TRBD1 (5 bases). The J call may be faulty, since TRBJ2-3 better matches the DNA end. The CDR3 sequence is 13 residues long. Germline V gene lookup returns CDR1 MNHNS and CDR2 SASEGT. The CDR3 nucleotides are TGTGCCAGCCGACAGTCGAGCACCGGTGAGCAGTATTTT. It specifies CASRQSSTGEQYF.